This TCR beta chain was retrieved from a study of T cells in Graves' hyperthyroidism and ophthalmopathy. This clonotype was found many times. Amplification of TCR beta CDR3 regions was performed using RNA transcripts as template. HTBI primers were employed in a first-round RT-PCR of the TCR CDR3. TCRdb independently ran MiXCR on the multiplex PCR reads; one entry per CDR3 protein. The data show 640,000 or so distinct CDR3 sequences, approximately 14% seen once. Germline-derived CDR1 and CDR2 are MDHEN and SYDVKM. V dropped 1 base and J dropped 11 bases, with 12 bases sitting between them. The CDR3 totals 14 residues.

This sequence joins TRBV28 and TRBJ1-6; weak D call: TRBD1 (5 bases). Source material: blood. The clonotype originates from a woman aged 40 to 50 with Graves' ophthalmopathy. CDR3 sequence: CASSLLGRETPLHF. CDR3 sequence (DNA): TGTGCCAGCAGTTTATTGGGCAGGGAAACACCCCTCCACTTT. Looking up the rest from reference TRBV28 and TRBJ1-6 gives the full variable domain: DVKVTQSSRYLVKRTGEKVFLECVQDMDHENMFWYRQDPGLGLRLIYFSYDVKMKEKGDIPEGYSVSREKKERFSLILESASTNQTSMYLCASSLLGRETPLHFGNGTRLTVT.